This record concerns one TCR beta chain sequence. The antigen is not known. Assay used: immunoSEQ multiplex PCR; TCRdb lists only in-frame clones, some missing. The table records roughly 2 million clones, about 94% of them present only once. The data derive from a study of shared clonotypes between healthy human individuals. For the study at large: A donor's plate count was three for CD4 naive and three for CD4 memory; CD8 naive had two and CD8 memory one. Study-wide results and caveats: Naive subsets typically showed greater estimated richness than memory subsets.

CD8 cells classed as naive were CD45RO-negative and positively selected for CCR7, excluding terminally differentiated effector memory CD45RA+ cells. Sequencing was done on a sample of naive CD8+ T cells sorted from blood. The TCR sequence derives from a young man in good health.

The CDR3 nucleotides read TGTGCCAGCAGTTACTCCCCCTACGAGCAGTACTTC. This codes for CASSYSPYEQYF. This rearrangement joins TRBV27 to TRBJ2-7; D gene ambiguous. Per the germline V gene, CDR1 is MNHEY and CDR2 is SMNVEV (reference sequence). The ends were cut back, 4 bases at V and 2 bases at J, with 6 bases in the middle. The CDR3 length is 12 residues.